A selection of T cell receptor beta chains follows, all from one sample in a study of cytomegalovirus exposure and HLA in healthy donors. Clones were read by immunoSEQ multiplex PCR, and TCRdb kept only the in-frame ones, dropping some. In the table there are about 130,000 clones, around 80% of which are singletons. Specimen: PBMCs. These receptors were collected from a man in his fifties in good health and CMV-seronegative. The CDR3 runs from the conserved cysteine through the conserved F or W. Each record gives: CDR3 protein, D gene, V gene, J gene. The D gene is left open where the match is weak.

CDR3aa: CASSQDGDTNTEAFF
d_gene: NA
v_gene: TRBV14
j_gene: TRBJ1-1

CDR3aa: CASSFLGGYGYTF
d_gene: NA
v_gene: TRBV27
j_gene: TRBJ1-2

CDR3aa: CASSYGGGRATEAFF
d_gene: NA
v_gene: TRBV6-5
j_gene: TRBJ1-1

CDR3aa: CSDGTGQYNEQFF
d_gene: TRBD1
v_gene: TRBV29-1
j_gene: TRBJ2-1

CDR3aa: CASRGDRGSRQYF
d_gene: TRBD1
v_gene: TRBV2
j_gene: TRBJ2-7

CDR3aa: CASSRATGGQGTLDLELFF
d_gene: TRBD1
v_gene: TRBV7-6
j_gene: TRBJ2-2

CDR3aa: CASSERGGQPQHF
d_gene: NA
v_gene: TRBV6-1
j_gene: TRBJ1-5

CDR3aa: CASSLIGGGTDTQYF
d_gene: NA
v_gene: TRBV5-1
j_gene: TRBJ2-3

CDR3aa: CASSLGKVVTGDYGYTF
d_gene: TRBD1
v_gene: TRBV5-4
j_gene: TRBJ1-2

CDR3aa: CSARAGQTYEQYF
d_gene: NA
v_gene: TRBV29-1
j_gene: TRBJ2-7

CDR3aa: CASSLTGASNQPQHF
d_gene: TRBD1
v_gene: TRBV27
j_gene: TRBJ1-5

CDR3aa: CASSSHSGGQGDYEQYF
d_gene: TRBD1
v_gene: TRBV27
j_gene: TRBJ2-7

CDR3aa: CATRQGTYEQYF
d_gene: TRBD1
v_gene: TRBV19
j_gene: TRBJ2-7

CDR3aa: CASSLTAGGPLDNEQFF
d_gene: TRBD2
v_gene: TRBV11-2
j_gene: TRBJ2-1

CDR3aa: CASSAIPGLAGYDQETQYF
d_gene: TRBD2
v_gene: TRBV2
j_gene: TRBJ2-5

CDR3aa: CASSLSSSETQETQYF
d_gene: NA
v_gene: TRBV6-6
j_gene: TRBJ2-5

CDR3aa: CASSLRPSAHEQYF
d_gene: NA
v_gene: TRBV28
j_gene: TRBJ2-7

CDR3aa: CASSLGLGTSTEASF
d_gene: NA
v_gene: TRBV2
j_gene: TRBJ1-1

CDR3aa: CAISDMREDTQYF
d_gene: NA
v_gene: TRBV10-3
j_gene: TRBJ2-3

CDR3aa: CASSWQGHTGELFF
d_gene: NA
v_gene: TRBV9
j_gene: TRBJ2-2

CDR3aa: CASSEWAGQMGIFF
d_gene: TRBD1
v_gene: TRBV6-1
j_gene: TRBJ1-5

CDR3aa: CASSPPGELRYTF
d_gene: NA
v_gene: TRBV9
j_gene: TRBJ1-2

CDR3aa: CASSYSGADEQFF
d_gene: NA
v_gene: TRBV6-5
j_gene: TRBJ2-1

CDR3aa: CASSHGEDYEQYF
d_gene: NA
v_gene: TRBV7-6
j_gene: TRBJ2-7

CDR3aa: CASSQGRWGGTDTQYF
d_gene: NA
v_gene: TRBV4-1
j_gene: TRBJ2-3

CDR3aa: CASSVTRGIRGNTIYF
d_gene: NA
v_gene: TRBV7-8
j_gene: TRBJ1-3

CDR3aa: CASSIQGYEQFF
d_gene: NA
v_gene: TRBV7-8
j_gene: TRBJ2-1

CDR3aa: CASRFGQASTGELFF
d_gene: TRBD1
v_gene: TRBV7-9
j_gene: TRBJ2-2

CDR3aa: CASSLQDTDSGNTIYF
d_gene: NA
v_gene: TRBV5-1
j_gene: TRBJ1-3

CDR3aa: CASSPAGHLYEQYF
d_gene: NA
v_gene: TRBV18
j_gene: TRBJ2-7

CDR3aa: CAWSVGQGNQETQYF
d_gene: NA
v_gene: TRBV30
j_gene: TRBJ2-5

CDR3aa: CASSLDWEQYF
d_gene: NA
v_gene: TRBV5-6
j_gene: TRBJ2-7

CDR3aa: CASTTGDSAFF
d_gene: NA
v_gene: TRBV27
j_gene: TRBJ1-1

CDR3aa: CASSGLGLGGQGQETQYF
d_gene: TRBD1
v_gene: TRBV7-9
j_gene: TRBJ2-5

CDR3aa: CASSFDGTYNEQFF
d_gene: NA
v_gene: TRBV7-2
j_gene: TRBJ2-1

CDR3aa: CVTQIAGGQETQYF
d_gene: TRBD2
v_gene: TRBV5-6
j_gene: TRBJ2-5

CDR3aa: CASSLGRGAPLGQFF
d_gene: NA
v_gene: TRBV13
j_gene: TRBJ2-1

CDR3aa: CASSLLQGNSPLHF
d_gene: NA
v_gene: TRBV7-2
j_gene: TRBJ1-6

CDR3aa: CASSLDRGYQETQYF
d_gene: TRBD1
v_gene: TRBV7-8
j_gene: TRBJ2-5

CDR3aa: CASSLGQGIEAFF
d_gene: NA
v_gene: TRBV7-9
j_gene: TRBJ1-1

CDR3aa: CASSFGGTGYTF
d_gene: NA
v_gene: TRBV5-6
j_gene: TRBJ1-2

CDR3aa: CAWKTGYSGNTIYF
d_gene: NA
v_gene: TRBV30
j_gene: TRBJ1-3

CDR3aa: CAWNPRPTGYGYTF
d_gene: NA
v_gene: TRBV30
j_gene: TRBJ1-2

CDR3aa: CASSATGKETQYF
d_gene: NA
v_gene: TRBV7-3
j_gene: TRBJ2-5

CDR3aa: CSVETGTGDSYEQYF
d_gene: TRBD1
v_gene: TRBV29-1
j_gene: TRBJ2-7